This TCR beta chain was recorded in a study of response to subunit inactivated influenza vaccine. This clonotype was seen a handful of times. Its antigen is still unknown. Trimming took 6 bases from V and 4 from J; bases not matched to a gene: 13. The CDR3 is 16 residues long. CDR1 is SNHLY and CDR2 is FYNNEI in the germline V gene. Study-wide findings and caveats: Authors suggested few new T cells are recruited by each seasonal influenza vaccination.

TCRdb redid the calling of the RT-PCR reads with MiXCR, one entry per CDR3 protein. Among a few hundred thousand distinct CDR3 sequences listed, around 13% were seen once. The source of this sequence is a man aged 50 to 60 who received an inactivated influenza vaccine. The input for sequencing was PBMCs from blood, taken 12 days after vaccination. This chain connects TRBV2 to TRBJ2-5, with 8 bases aligning to TRBD2. CDR3 amino acids: CASSAWTAGDGETQYF. The CDR3 DNA sequence: TGTGCCAGCAGCGCCTGGACAGCGGGAGACGGAGAGACCCAGTACTTC.